The rows below give T cell receptor beta chains drawn from one sample of a study of cytomegalovirus exposure and HLA in healthy donors. Libraries were prepared by immunoSEQ multiplex PCR; TCRdb keeps only in-frame clonotypes and omits some of them. Found here are 150,000 to 200,000 clones, approximately 86% of them singletons; the top ten hold about 1.7%. Sequenced material: PBMCs. The origin of the receptors is a woman between 18 and 29 years old in good health and CMV-seronegative. Both conserved end residues are part of each CDR3. Each record gives: V gene, clone size, CDR3 length, J gene, D gene, CDR3 DNA, CDR3 protein. A D gene is named only where the DNA matches it firmly. Clone size is stated in some rows and not others, as once, few, many or a class when expanded.

v_call: TRBV5-1
clone_size: NA
cdr3_length: 19
j_call: TRBJ2-7
d_call: TRBD2
cdr3_nt: TGCGCCAGCAGTTCCACTCCGGGACTAGCGGGAGGGCCGGCCTACGAGCAGTACTTC
cdr3_aa: CASSSTPGLAGGPAYEQYF

v_call: TRBV10-3
clone_size: NA
cdr3_length: 14
j_call: TRBJ2-5
d_call: TRBD2
cdr3_nt: TGTGCCAGCAGAGGCGGGGGGGCCGGAGAGACCCAGTACTTC
cdr3_aa: CASRGGGAGETQYF

v_call: TRBV5-4
clone_size: NA
cdr3_length: 16
j_call: TRBJ2-3
d_call: NA
cdr3_nt: TGTGCCAGCAGCCCCCCGGGAGTTCCTAACACAGATACGCAGTATTTT
cdr3_aa: CASSPPGVPNTDTQYF

v_call: TRBV4-3
clone_size: NA
cdr3_length: 15
j_call: TRBJ2-3
d_call: NA
cdr3_nt: TGCGCCAGCAGCCTCTATAGCGGACCCACAGATACGCAGTATTTT
cdr3_aa: CASSLYSGPTDTQYF

v_call: TRBV4-1
clone_size: few
cdr3_length: 15
j_call: TRBJ2-2
d_call: TRBD1
cdr3_nt: TGCGCCAGCAAAAACCAGGGGGCGAACACCGGGGAGCTGTTTTTT
cdr3_aa: CASKNQGANTGELFF

v_call: TRBV15
clone_size: NA
cdr3_length: 16
j_call: TRBJ2-1
d_call: NA
cdr3_nt: TGTGCCACCAGCAGAGCATACGCGGACGGGAACAATGAGCAGTTCTTC
cdr3_aa: CATSRAYADGNNEQFF

v_call: TRBV29-1
clone_size: NA
cdr3_length: 15
j_call: TRBJ2-2
d_call: TRBD2
cdr3_nt: TGCAGCGTTGTTTTAGCGGGAGGGTGGACCGGGGAGCTGTTTTTT
cdr3_aa: CSVVLAGGWTGELFF

v_call: TRBV7-2
clone_size: NA
cdr3_length: 13
j_call: TRBJ1-1
d_call: TRBD1
cdr3_nt: TGTGCCAGCAGCTTCTTTGAGGGGGCGGGGGCTTTCTTT
cdr3_aa: CASSFFEGAGAFF

v_call: TRBV27
clone_size: NA
cdr3_length: 15
j_call: TRBJ1-5
d_call: NA
cdr3_nt: TGTGCCAGCAGACTGGACTTAGATAGCAATCAGCCCCAGCATTTT
cdr3_aa: CASRLDLDSNQPQHF

v_call: TRBV7-3
clone_size: NA
cdr3_length: 16
j_call: TRBJ2-2
d_call: TRBD1
cdr3_nt: TGTGCCAGCAGCCCTGGGGGACAGGGTAACACCGGGGAGCTGTTTTTT
cdr3_aa: CASSPGGQGNTGELFF

v_call: TRBV30
clone_size: NA
cdr3_length: 12
j_call: TRBJ1-2
d_call: NA
cdr3_nt: TGTGCCTGGAGTCGGCAGGGGAACGGCTACACCTTC
cdr3_aa: CAWSRQGNGYTF

v_call: TRBV9
clone_size: NA
cdr3_length: 13
j_call: TRBJ2-3
d_call: NA
cdr3_nt: TGTGCCAGCAAGGCAGGAAGCACAGATACGCAGTATTTT
cdr3_aa: CASKAGSTDTQYF

v_call: TRBV27
clone_size: NA
cdr3_length: 13
j_call: TRBJ2-5
d_call: TRBD2
cdr3_nt: TGTGCCTCCGGCGGGGGGATCGGGAAGACCCAGTACTTC
cdr3_aa: CASGGGIGKTQYF

v_call: TRBV18
clone_size: few
cdr3_length: 14
j_call: TRBJ2-5
d_call: NA
cdr3_nt: TGTGCCAGCTCACGGAGTCTAAGCGCGGAGACCCAGTACTTC
cdr3_aa: CASSRSLSAETQYF

v_call: TRBV6-6
clone_size: NA
cdr3_length: 14
j_call: TRBJ1-1
d_call: TRBD1
cdr3_nt: TGTGCCAGCAGCAGACAGGGTTCGGATACTGAAGCTTTCTTT
cdr3_aa: CASSRQGSDTEAFF

v_call: TRBV5-1
clone_size: once
cdr3_length: 12
j_call: TRBJ2-1
d_call: NA
cdr3_nt: TGCGCCAGCAGCTTCTCAGCGGGTGAGCAGTTCTTC
cdr3_aa: CASSFSAGEQFF

v_call: TRBV11-2
clone_size: NA
cdr3_length: 15
j_call: TRBJ1-2
d_call: TRBD1
cdr3_nt: TGTGCCAGCAGCCGGACAGGGGAAAGTAGCTATGGCTACACCTTC
cdr3_aa: CASSRTGESSYGYTF

v_call: TRBV29-1
clone_size: NA
cdr3_length: 15
j_call: TRBJ2-3
d_call: TRBD1
cdr3_nt: TGCAGCGTTTGTAGGGGACAGGGGATCGTCGATACGCAGTATTTT
cdr3_aa: CSVCRGQGIVDTQYF

v_call: TRBV19
clone_size: NA
cdr3_length: 16
j_call: TRBJ2-6
d_call: NA
cdr3_nt: TGTGCCAGTAGTATATCGTCGGGGGCTGGGGCCAACGTCCTGACTTTC
cdr3_aa: CASSISSGAGANVLTF

v_call: TRBV2
clone_size: NA
cdr3_length: 13
j_call: TRBJ2-5
d_call: TRBD1
cdr3_nt: TGTGCCAGCCGACGGGACAGCCAAGAGACCCAGTACTTC
cdr3_aa: CASRRDSQETQYF

v_call: TRBV7-3
clone_size: once
cdr3_length: 15
j_call: TRBJ2-1
d_call: TRBD2
cdr3_nt: TGTGCCAGCAGCTTGGGACTAGCGGGCTACAATGAGCAGTTCTTC
cdr3_aa: CASSLGLAGYNEQFF

v_call: TRBV7-9
clone_size: NA
cdr3_length: 18
j_call: TRBJ2-2
d_call: TRBD1
cdr3_nt: TGTGCCAGCAGCTCCCTGAGACAGGGGGGAGGGTCGACCGGGGAGCTGTTTTTT
cdr3_aa: CASSSLRQGGGSTGELFF

v_call: TRBV9
clone_size: NA
cdr3_length: 12
j_call: TRBJ2-6
d_call: NA
cdr3_nt: TGTGCCAGCACGAGTGGGGCCAACGTCCTGACTTTC
cdr3_aa: CASTSGANVLTF

v_call: TRBV9
clone_size: NA
cdr3_length: 18
j_call: TRBJ2-2
d_call: NA
cdr3_nt: TGTGCCAGCAGCCTCCGCAACGCCGGGACAACGAACACCGGGGAGCTGTTTTTT
cdr3_aa: CASSLRNAGTTNTGELFF

v_call: TRBV5-1
clone_size: once
cdr3_length: 15
j_call: TRBJ1-5
d_call: TRBD1
cdr3_nt: TGCGCCAGCAGCAGAACAGGGGCCAGCAATCAGCCCCAGCATTTT
cdr3_aa: CASSRTGASNQPQHF

v_call: TRBV28
clone_size: few
cdr3_length: 15
j_call: TRBJ2-1
d_call: TRBD2
cdr3_nt: TGTGCCAGCAGGCGTACTAGCGGGGGTTGGGATGAGCAGTTCTTC
cdr3_aa: CASRRTSGGWDEQFF

v_call: TRBV7-2
clone_size: NA
cdr3_length: 15
j_call: TRBJ2-1
d_call: NA
cdr3_nt: TGTGCCAGCAGCTTAGGTTCGTGGAGCGGCACTGAGCAGTTCTTC
cdr3_aa: CASSLGSWSGTEQFF

v_call: TRBV29-1
clone_size: NA
cdr3_length: 14
j_call: TRBJ2-7
d_call: TRBD1
cdr3_nt: TGCAGCGTTGGCCGACAGGGGGTGACTTACGAGCAGTACTTC
cdr3_aa: CSVGRQGVTYEQYF

v_call: TRBV7-6
clone_size: few
cdr3_length: 15
j_call: TRBJ1-5
d_call: NA
cdr3_nt: TGTGCCAGCAGCTTAGGTCAGGGAAGCAATCAGCCCCAGCATTTT
cdr3_aa: CASSLGQGSNQPQHF

v_call: TRBV21-1
clone_size: NA
cdr3_length: 17
j_call: TRBJ1-1
d_call: NA
cdr3_nt: TGTGCCAGCAGGGACTTCCCGTCGGTCCCGAAGGACACTGAAGCTTTCTTT
cdr3_aa: CASRDFPSVPKDTEAFF

v_call: TRBV23-1
clone_size: NA
cdr3_length: 18
j_call: TRBJ1-5
d_call: NA
cdr3_nt: TGCGCCAGCAGTCAAATGGGACATCTCATCGGAGCCAATCAGCCCCAGCATTTT
cdr3_aa: CASSQMGHLIGANQPQHF

v_call: TRBV6-6
clone_size: NA
cdr3_length: 15
j_call: TRBJ2-5
d_call: TRBD2
cdr3_nt: TGTGCCAGCAGGCGGTTAGCGGGGGGAAAAGAGACCCAGTACTTC
cdr3_aa: CASRRLAGGKETQYF

v_call: TRBV28
clone_size: NA
cdr3_length: 12
j_call: TRBJ1-5
d_call: TRBD1
cdr3_nt: TGTGCCAGCAACGTAGGGACAGTCCCCCAGCATTTT
cdr3_aa: CASNVGTVPQHF

v_call: TRBV19
clone_size: NA
cdr3_length: 14
j_call: TRBJ2-2
d_call: NA
cdr3_nt: TGTGCCAGTAGTATGTCTACGGGCACCGGGGAGCTGTTTTTT
cdr3_aa: CASSMSTGTGELFF

v_call: TRBV29-1
clone_size: NA
cdr3_length: 13
j_call: TRBJ2-3
d_call: TRBD1
cdr3_nt: TGCAGCGTTGTGGGGACAGTCACAGATACGCAGTATTTT
cdr3_aa: CSVVGTVTDTQYF

v_call: TRBV5-3
clone_size: NA
cdr3_length: 16
j_call: TRBJ2-2
d_call: NA
cdr3_nt: TGTGCCAGAAGCTGGAGCCGGGAGTGGGACACCGGGGAGCTGTTTTTT
cdr3_aa: CARSWSREWDTGELFF

v_call: TRBV5-1
clone_size: NA
cdr3_length: 16
j_call: TRBJ2-7
d_call: TRBD2
cdr3_nt: TGCGCCAGCAGCTTGAACGGACTAGCGGGAACCTACGAGCAGTACTTC
cdr3_aa: CASSLNGLAGTYEQYF

v_call: TRBV27
clone_size: NA
cdr3_length: 16
j_call: TRBJ2-2
d_call: TRBD2
cdr3_nt: TGTGCCAGCATTCGACTAGCGGGGGGCCATCCCGGGGAGCTGTTTTTT
cdr3_aa: CASIRLAGGHPGELFF

v_call: TRBV5-8
clone_size: NA
cdr3_length: 14
j_call: TRBJ2-2
d_call: NA
cdr3_nt: TGTGCCAGCAGATTGACAGGAAACACCGGGGAGCTGTTTTTT
cdr3_aa: CASRLTGNTGELFF

v_call: TRBV6-5
clone_size: NA
cdr3_length: 15
j_call: TRBJ2-5
d_call: TRBD2
cdr3_nt: TGTGCCAGCAGTGCGCGACTAGCGGGGGTGCGGCCCCAGTACTTC
cdr3_aa: CASSARLAGVRPQYF

v_call: TRBV19
clone_size: NA
cdr3_length: 14
j_call: TRBJ2-7
d_call: TRBD1
cdr3_nt: TGTGCCAGTAGGCAAGGGACAGGGTGGGGCGAGCAGTACTTC
cdr3_aa: CASRQGTGWGEQYF

v_call: TRBV9
clone_size: NA
cdr3_length: 16
j_call: TRBJ1-2
d_call: TRBD1
cdr3_nt: TGTGCCAGCAGCCCGCAGATAACAGGGGCCAACTATGGCTACACCTTC
cdr3_aa: CASSPQITGANYGYTF

v_call: TRBV7-8
clone_size: NA
cdr3_length: 17
j_call: TRBJ2-1
d_call: TRBD2
cdr3_nt: TGTGCCAGCAGCTTCCGGACTAGCGGGGGCCGCTGGAATGAGCAGTTCTTC
cdr3_aa: CASSFRTSGGRWNEQFF

v_call: TRBV10-3
clone_size: NA
cdr3_length: 13
j_call: TRBJ2-2
d_call: NA
cdr3_nt: TGTGCCATCAGGACAGAAAACACCGGGGAGCTGTTTTTT
cdr3_aa: CAIRTENTGELFF

v_call: TRBV18
clone_size: few
cdr3_length: 13
j_call: TRBJ1-4
d_call: NA
cdr3_nt: TGTGCCAGCTCAGGAGAGCCGAATGAAAAACTGTTTTTT
cdr3_aa: CASSGEPNEKLFF

v_call: TRBV7-2
clone_size: NA
cdr3_length: 14
j_call: TRBJ1-2
d_call: TRBD1
cdr3_nt: TGTGCCAGCAGCATCCGGGACAGGAGTTATGGCTACACCTTC
cdr3_aa: CASSIRDRSYGYTF